A selection of T cell receptor beta chains follows, all from one sample in a study of OX40 agonist ivuxolimab in advanced cancers. The data were produced by immunoSEQ multiplex PCR, yet TCRdb's version contains in-frame clones alone and is incomplete. The sample includes about 78,000 clones, roughly 84% of them seen just once. Sequencing was performed on CD4+ or CD8+ T cells sorted from blood, taken in a trial of the OX40 agonist ivuxolimab. The receptors shown here come from an adult with an advanced solid tumor such as melanoma, head and neck, liver or kidney cancer. Each CDR3 is given with its conserved first and last residue. D genes are given only for firm matches. Only part of the rows carry a size: once, few, many, or a class if the clone is expanded.

j_gene,v_gene,abundance,d_gene,CDR3aa,CDR3nt
TRBJ2-1,TRBV7-9,.,TRBD2,CASSLAPGLAYNEQFF,TGTGCCAGCAGCTTAGCTCCGGGACTAGCGTACAATGAGCAGTTCTTC
TRBJ2-1,TRBV6-6,.,TRBD2,CASSYSSGRDEQFF,TGTGCCAGCAGTTACTCCAGCGGGAGGGATGAGCAGTTCTTC
TRBJ2-7,TRBV28,.,.,CASSTYYEQYF,TGTGCCAGCAGTACGTACTACGAGCAGTACTTC
TRBJ2-1,TRBV7-9,.,.,CASSRLEGDNEQFF,TGTGCCAGCAGTCGCTTAGAGGGGGACAATGAGCAGTTCTTC
TRBJ2-6,TRBV6-1,.,TRBD2,CASSERSGRGAGANVLTF,TGTGCCAGCAGTGAAAGGAGTGGCCGGGGGGCTGGGGCCAACGTCCTGACTTTC
TRBJ2-3,TRBV11-3,.,TRBD2,CASSLGFSGSTDTQYF,TGTGCCAGCAGCTTAGGATTTAGCGGGAGCACAGATACGCAGTATTTT
TRBJ2-1,TRBV19,.,.,CASSIPGGSDEQFF,TGTGCCAGTAGTATCCCGGGGGGCTCCGATGAGCAGTTCTTC
TRBJ2-5,TRBV4-2,.,.,CASSQVGGRVETQYF,TGTGCCAGCAGCCAAGTGGGGGGGCGGGTGGAGACCCAGTACTTC
TRBJ1-5,TRBV10-3,medium-sized,.,CAISGAGSNQPQHF,TGTGCCATCAGTGGGGCAGGTAGCAATCAGCCCCAGCATTTT
TRBJ2-1,TRBV7-8,few,TRBD1,CASSLVGGTGNNEQFF,TGTGCCAGCAGCTTAGTAGGCGGGACAGGGAACAATGAGCAGTTCTTC
TRBJ2-3,TRBV27,.,TRBD2,CASRRTSGRAGTDTQYF,TGTGCCAGCAGGCGGACTAGCGGGAGGGCCGGCACAGATACGCAGTATTTT
TRBJ2-1,TRBV10-1,.,TRBD1,CASSRTGNEQFF,TGCGCCAGCAGCAGGACAGGGAATGAGCAGTTCTTC
TRBJ1-1,TRBV10-3,.,.,CAISDRVNTEAFF,TGTGCCATCAGTGACAGGGTTAACACTGAAGCTTTCTTT
TRBJ1-4,TRBV18,.,TRBD1,CASSPAGGQGNEKLFF,TGTGCCAGCTCACCGGCTGGGGGACAGGGGAATGAAAAACTGTTTTTT
TRBJ2-7,TRBV2,once,.,CASSAEPYYEQYF,TGTGCCAGCAGTGCGGAGCCGTACTACGAGCAGTACTTC
TRBJ2-1,TRBV19,.,TRBD2,CASRTGGANNNEQFF,TGTGCCAGTAGAACCGGGGGGGCTAACAACAATGAGCAGTTCTTC
TRBJ2-3,TRBV2,.,.,CASSELGTDTQYF,TGTGCCAGCAGTGAACTTGGCACAGATACGCAGTATTTT
TRBJ1-4,TRBV4-3,.,.,CASSQEFPTNEKLFF,TGCGCCAGCAGCCAAGAGTTCCCCACTAATGAAAAACTGTTTTTT
TRBJ2-7,TRBV6-1,.,.,CASSVRGTEAGYEQYF,TGTGCCAGCAGTGTCAGGGGTACCGAAGCAGGCTACGAGCAGTACTTC
TRBJ2-7,TRBV1,.,.,CTSSPPPSGSYEQYF,TGCACCAGCAGCCCCCCTCCTAGCGGCTCCTACGAGCAGTACTTC
TRBJ2-3,TRBV28,.,TRBD2,CASRKIAGGKYF,TGTGCCAGCAGAAAGATAGCGGGAGGAAAATATTTT
TRBJ2-7,TRBV28,.,TRBD1,CASTWTGLREQYF,TGTGCCAGCACCTGGACAGGGCTGCGCGAGCAGTACTTC
TRBJ2-1,TRBV6-5,.,TRBD2,CASSRPGLGDNEQFF,TGTGCCAGCAGCCGACCGGGACTAGGGGACAATGAGCAGTTCTTC
TRBJ2-2,TRBV19,.,TRBD2,CASKREKNTGELFF,TGTGCCAGTAAGCGGGAGAAGAACACCGGGGAGCTGTTTTTT
TRBJ2-3,TRBV6-5,.,.,CASSYSPGAVDTQYF,TGTGCCAGCAGTTACTCTCCGGGGGCGGTAGATACGCAGTATTTT
TRBJ1-6,TRBV6-5,.,TRBD1,CASSYSTGGNSPLHF,TGTGCCAGCAGTTACTCGACAGGGGGAAATTCACCCCTCCACTTT
TRBJ2-2,TRBV7-8,once,TRBD2,CASSPRLALNTGELFF,TGTGCCAGCAGCCCTCGACTAGCACTGAACACCGGGGAGCTGTTTTTT
TRBJ2-7,TRBV6-5,.,.,CASRGDYYEQYF,TGTGCCAGCAGAGGGGATTATTACGAGCAGTACTTC
TRBJ2-1,TRBV18,.,.,CASSPSSGVTYNEQFF,TGTGCCAGCTCACCCTCCTCGGGAGTTACCTACAATGAGCAGTTCTTC
TRBJ1-4,TRBV6-6,.,TRBD1,CASSYGQGSEKLFF,TGTGCCAGCAGTTATGGACAGGGGTCCGAAAAACTGTTTTTT
TRBJ1-2,TRBV6-6,.,TRBD1,CASSYPRTGNPYGYTF,TGTGCCAGCAGTTACCCCCGGACAGGGAACCCCTATGGCTACACCTTC
TRBJ2-3,TRBV7-2,.,.,CASSLGARDTQYF,TGTGCCAGCAGCTTAGGGGCCAGAGATACGCAGTATTTT
TRBJ1-3,TRBV6-1,.,TRBD1,CASSTDRGVNTIYF,TGTGCCAGCAGTACAGACAGGGGGGTGAACACCATATATTTT
TRBJ2-3,TRBV28,.,.,CASSRGLTRAPDTQYF,TGTGCCAGCAGCAGGGGCCTAACTAGAGCCCCAGATACGCAGTATTTT
TRBJ2-2,TRBV2,.,TRBD2,CASSVRLAGGGGELFF,TGTGCCAGCAGTGTTCGTCTAGCGGGAGGAGGCGGGGAGCTGTTTTTT
TRBJ2-5,TRBV9,.,.,CASSVLAREGETQYF,TGTGCCAGCAGCGTACTAGCCAGAGAGGGAGAGACCCAGTACTTC
TRBJ2-2,TRBV6-1,.,TRBD2,CASSLLATAGELFF,TGTGCCAGCAGCCTACTAGCGACCGCCGGGGAGCTGTTTTTT
TRBJ2-5,TRBV5-1,.,.,CASSLAGDWETQYF,TGCGCCAGCAGCTTGGCCGGAGACTGGGAGACCCAGTACTTC
TRBJ2-2,TRBV6-1,.,TRBD1,CASSERQGLGELFF,TGTGCCAGCAGTGAGAGACAGGGTCTCGGGGAGCTGTTTTTT
TRBJ2-5,TRBV4-2,.,.,CASSQAPDQETQYF,TGTGCCAGCAGCCAAGCGCCCGATCAAGAGACCCAGTACTTC